The clone carrying this T cell receptor beta chain was seen a handful of times. Its matching antigen is unknown. Vbeta (60) and Jbeta (13) primers were used in the PCR. Here immunoSEQ multiplex PCR was the method, and the copy in TCRdb shows in-frame clones only, minus some. There are 170,000 or so clones in the sample; around 82% occur only once, and around 5.7% lies in the top ten. V lost 0 bases and J lost 3, with 9 bases in between. Germline CDR1 MNHEY, CDR2 SVGAGI. This CDR3 contains 14 residues. These data originate in a study of cytomegalovirus exposure and HLA in healthy donors. Study-level results: It was shown in a later analysis that HLA-associated TCR beta chains were more clonally expanded than other, equally common chains. The number of N-insertions in an Asian-associated ancestry cluster was reportedly below the approximately 680-donor mean in a later analysis. With further analysis later on, most CMV-associated TCR beta chains appeared HLA-restricted. In a later analysis, V- and J-gene trimming of beta chains associated with a DCLRE1C missense variant, replicated independently.

The chain recombines TRBV6-5 with TRBJ2-7; no clear D gene. The sample taken for sequencing was PBMCs. This TCR derives from a man in his forties in good health and CMV-seronegative. The CDR3 DNA reads TGTGCCAGCAGTTACTCGAGGTCGGTCTACGAGCAGTACTTC. Protein product: CASSYSRSVYEQYF.